This T cell receptor (beta chain) was captured in a study of graft-versus-host responses after intestinal transplantation. Study overall: Transplant recipients had multivisceral, liver-intestinal, or isolated intestinal grafts. Recipients across the board were started on anti-thymocyte globulin induction, then kept on tacrolimus and steroids for around 3 years. Whole-study findings and limits: Researchers found peak circulating GvH clone levels linked to early post-transplant HvG declines. Recipient marrow showed GvH clones, some seen first in ileum or blood.

On this clone: Its matching antigen is unknown.

Measured with immunoSEQ multiplex PCR; TCRdb has only the in-frame clones, and not every one. The data contain around 110,000 clones, over 75% of them singletons. The CDR3 runs to 17 residues. CDR1 is SGHDT, CDR2 YYEEEE, per germline. Trimming stripped 4 bases from V and 1 base from J, with 15 bases between. Material: unstimulated CD4+ T cells sorted from spleen or lymph node cells, obtained before intestinal transplant. The rearrangement uses TRBV5-6 and TRBJ2-6; either TRBD1 or TRBD2 may supply D (6 bases each). This TCR derives from a human donor who received an intestinal transplant. CDR3 amino acids: CASSVDSGFSGANVLTF. The CDR3 DNA is TGTGCCAGCAGCGTGGACAGCGGGTTTTCTGGGGCCAACGTCCTGACTTTC.